The 20 T cell receptor beta chains below all came from one sample that was sequenced in a study of T-cell memory formation after mild COVID-19. MiXCR, applied by TCRdb to the 5' RACE reads, yields one record per CDR3 protein. The data hold some 350,000 distinct CDR3 sequences, with roughly 15% observed a single time. Material for sequencing was PBMCs or a T cell subset sorted from them (not recorded which). The receptors were sampled from a man aged 18 to 29 who had mild COVID-19 (a few samples of this study predate the infection). Cell type and time point are not known.

This clonotype was recorded a few times. The junction shows a germline mismatch at one end, possibly a read error. The V call is TRBV7-2, the J call TRBJ2-3; 10 bases match TRBD2. Germline assignment: CDR1 SGHTA and CDR2 FQGNSA. The CDR3 contains 14 residues. CDR3 residues: CASRLAGGRETQYF. In DNA form, the CDR3 reads TGTGCCAGCAGGTTAGCGGGGGGCCGGGAAACGCAGTATTTT.

This clonotype was detected once. The V and J genes are TRBV4-1 and TRBJ2-1, with D perhaps matching TRBD1 or TRBD2 (5 bases each). The CDR3 extends over 14 amino acids. The germline V gene has CDR1 MGHRA and CDR2 YSYEKL. V was clipped by 1 base and J by 6 bases, with 10 bases between them. CDR3 nucleotides: TGCGCCAGCAGCCAAGGACTAAGGGGCAATGAGCAGTTCTTC. Protein: CASSQGLRGNEQFF.

V is TRBV28 and J is TRBJ1-1, with no clear D. The CDR3 loop spans 14 amino acids. Germline values: CDR1 MDHEN, CDR2 SYDVKM. Between the trimmed V and J ends, which lost 6 bases and 0 bases, there was a span of 11 bases. The CDR3 DNA reads TGTGCCAGCAGCTCTCCTGTCATGAACACTGAAGCTTTCTTT. Protein: CASSSPVMNTEAFF.

This clonotype was counted at least ten times. The chain carries TRBV5-1 and TRBJ2-7, with TRBD2 identical over 9 bases. CDR1 and CDR2 (germline): SGHRS, YFSETQ. J was trimmed by 0 bases and V by 2 bases; bases with no gene match: 3. The CDR3 loop spans 15 amino acids. The chain's CDR3 is CASSFISGGSYEQYF. The CDR3 nucleotides read TGCGCCAGCAGCTTTATTAGCGGGGGCTCCTACGAGCAGTACTTC.

The chain carries TRBV12-3 or TRBV12-4 and TRBJ2-5; the D is unclear. V was trimmed by 6 bases and J by 2 bases, leaving 7 bases between them. The CDR3 extends over 12 amino acids. The CDR3 sequence is CASSSAQETQYF. CDR3 sequence (DNA): TGTGCCAGCAGCTCCGCACAAGAGACCCAGTACTTC.

The table lists this clonotype with a few counts. The chain joins TRBV5-5 to TRBJ1-5, with 9 bases matching TRBD1. The CDR3 is made up of 14 amino acids. Germline CDR1 and CDR2: SGHKS and YYEKEE (reference sequence). The V gene end was trimmed by 5 bases and the J gene end by 7 bases; junction bases not matched to a gene: 7. The CDR3 protein is CASSMGQGDQPQHF. In nucleotides, the CDR3 is TGTGCCAGCAGTATGGGACAGGGCGACCAGCCCCAGCATTTT.

This clonotype has just a few counts. V usage is TRBV2 and J usage is TRBJ2-3; D is perhaps TRBD1 or TRBD2 (5 bases each). The CDR3 loop spans 13 amino acids. Per germline, CDR1 SNHLY and CDR2 FYNNEI. V was trimmed by 10 bases and J by 0 bases, leaving 11 bases between them. The CDR3, as DNA: TGTGCCATCCCGGGACGTAGCACAGATACGCAGTATTTT. Translation: CAIPGRSTDTQYF.

The chain carries TRBV12-3 or TRBV12-4 and TRBJ1-1; D is undetermined. Trimming took 0 bases from V and 5 from J, leaving 4 bases between them. The CDR3 contains 12 residues. In DNA form, the CDR3 reads TGTGCCAGCAGTTTAGCGGTTACTGAAGCTTTCTTT. Encoded protein: CASSLAVTEAFF.

This clonotype has only a few counts. The chain joins TRBV3-1 to TRBJ2-7; D remains ambiguous. The CDR3 runs to 15 residues. Trimming pared 0 bases from V and 2 bases from J, leaving 11 bases between. CDR1 LGHDT and CDR2 YNNKEL come from the germline V gene (reference sequence). The CDR3 here is CASSQDGGRTYEQYF. The CDR3 nucleotides are TGTGCCAGCAGCCAAGATGGTGGGCGAACCTACGAGCAGTACTTC.

The gene calls are TRBV5-4 and TRBJ2-7; either TRBD1 or TRBD2 may supply D (5 bases each). Per germline, CDR1 SGHNT and CDR2 YYREEE (reference sequence). Trimming took off 1 base at V and 6 bases at J, with 14 bases between the two ends. The CDR3 is 14 amino acids. DNA of the CDR3: TGTGCCAGCAGCTTGTCACTGGGGACGGGCGAGCAGTACTTC. The encoded protein is CASSLSLGTGEQYF.

This clonotype was recorded many times. The chain uses TRBV7-2 and TRBJ1-1; 7 bases map to TRBD1. Germline values: CDR1 SGHTA, CDR2 FQGNSA. Unmatched junction bases numbered 12, after V lost 5 bases and J lost 6 bases. The CDR3 consists of 15 residues. The chain's CDR3 is CASSPYTGTDSEAFF. The CDR3 DNA follows: TGTGCCAGCAGCCCTTATACCGGGACAGATTCTGAAGCTTTCTTT.

The chain uses TRBV20-1 and TRBJ1-3; D gene uncertain. This CDR3 spans 16 amino acids. With 0 bases removed from V and 0 bases from J, the gap between germline ends came to 12 bases. Germline values: CDR1 DFQATT, CDR2 SNEGSKA (reference sequence). CDR3 region: CSAREKGGYSGNTIYF. The CDR3 DNA reads TGCAGTGCTAGAGAGAAGGGCGGATACTCTGGAAACACCATATATTTT.

The CDR3 DNA follows: TGTGCCAGCAGTTTGAGGGAAGTCCGAGAGACCCAGTACTTC. This sequence encodes CASSLREVRETQYF. V gene TRBV28 combines with J gene TRBJ2-5; D might be TRBD2 (5 bases). Trimming took 3 bases from V and 4 from J, leaving 12 bases between them. The CDR3 consists of 14 residues. CDR1 and CDR2 from the germline V gene are MDHEN and SYDVKM.

The rearrangement links TRBV6-1 to TRBJ1-1, with 9 positions matching TRBD1. Germline V gives CDR1 MNHNS, CDR2 SASEGT. The CDR3 consists of 13 residues. V was clipped by 1 base and J by 11 bases; unmatched bases: 5. This CDR3 reads CASSEDRGRRAFF. For the CDR3, the DNA is TGTGCCAGCAGTGAAGACAGGGGGCGAAGGGCTTTCTTT.

V is TRBV7-9 and J is TRBJ2-7; D perhaps matches TRBD2 (5 bases). CDR1 SEHNR and CDR2 FQNEAQ come from the germline V gene (reference sequence). The CDR3 sequence is 15 residues long. V was cut by 1 base and J by 6 bases, with 16 bases left in between. The CDR3 nucleotides read TGTGCCAGCAGCTTAGGGGCAGGACTCGCCAGCGAGCAGTACGTC. Translation: CASSLGAGLASEQYV.

Only a few counts were recorded for this clonotype. The chain combines TRBV4-1 with TRBJ1-2, with 7 positions matching TRBD1. This CDR3 contains 16 residues. CDR1 and CDR2 (germline): MGHRA, YSYEKL. V lost 6 bases and J lost 1; bases outside the gene matches: 11. The CDR3, as DNA: TGCGCCAGCAGGGCGACAGGGAGCGGCCTTAACTATGGCTACACCTTC. This codes for CASRATGSGLNYGYTF.

In this sample, this clonotype turned up a few times. The chain recombines TRBV6-2 or TRBV6-3 with TRBJ1-5, with 7 bases lining up with TRBD1. The ends lost 2 bases at V and 0 bases at J; junction bases unmatched: 4. The CDR3 totals 16 residues. Germline-derived CDR1 and CDR2 are MNHEY and SVGEGT. The CDR3 protein is CASSYRGLYSNQPQHF. The CDR3 DNA is TGTGCCAGCAGTTACAGGGGGCTGTATAGCAATCAGCCCCAGCATTTT.

This clonotype was observed at least ten times. The chain is built from TRBV29-1 and TRBJ2-5; no definite D call. Per the germline V gene, CDR1 is SQVTM and CDR2 is ANQGSEA. The CDR3 contains 9 residues. V was trimmed by 4 bases and J by 5 bases, leaving 2 bases between them. For the CDR3, the DNA is TGCAGCGTTGGGGAGACCCAGTACTTC. Amino acids: CSVGETQYF. Drawing the rest from reference TRBV29-1 and TRBJ2-5, the complete variable domain is SAVISQKPSRDICQRGTSLTIQCQVDSQVTMMFWYRQQPGQSLTLIATANQGSEATYESGFVIDKFPISRPNLTFSTLTVSNMSPEDSSIYLCSVGETQYFGPGTRLLVL.

This clonotype was counted only a few times. The chain joins TRBV7-3 to TRBJ2-3; 8 bases align to TRBD2. J lost 5 bases, V lost 3 bases, and 7 bases had no gene match. This CDR3 region has 15 residues. CDR1 SGHTA and CDR2 FQGTGA come from the germline V gene. The CDR3 region is CASSFRGGQGDTQYF. The CDR3 DNA is TGTGCCAGCAGCTTTCGGGGGGGCCAGGGAGATACGCAGTATTTT.

This clonotype was observed at least ten times. The chain links TRBV5-1 to TRBJ2-3; tentative D call: TRBD1 (5 bases). The V gene's germline CDR1 is SGHRS and CDR2 YFSETQ. The CDR3 length is 14 residues. Trimming took off 0 bases at V and 3 bases at J, with 8 bases between the two ends. In DNA form, the CDR3 reads TGCGCCAGCAGCTTGGACAGGTATACAGATACGCAGTATTTT. It specifies CASSLDRYTDTQYF.